This TCR beta chain is from a study of OX40 agonist ivuxolimab in advanced cancers. Looking at the study overall: Cancers in dose escalation were hepatocellular, melanoma, renal cell and head and neck. Partial responses occurred in Three dose-escalation patients, one with hepatocellular carcinoma and two with cutaneous melanoma. Regarding the study as a whole: Partial responders receiving 0.1-3.0 mg/kg showed among the lowest clonal expansion. More expanded clones were found, on average, in CD8+ than in CD4+ T cells.

This clone has a handful of counts. Its specificity is unknown. Assay used: immunoSEQ multiplex PCR; TCRdb lists only in-frame clones, some missing. The profile shows 80,000 to 90,000 clones, 80% to 90% of them singletons. Germline V gene data show CDR1 as MRHNA and CDR2 as SNTAGT. V lost 5 bases, J lost 4 bases, and 17 bases lay in between. This CDR3 contains 15 residues. Source: CD4+ or CD8+ T cells sorted from blood, taken in a trial of the OX40 agonist ivuxolimab. The TCR originated in an adult with an advanced solid tumor such as melanoma, head and neck, liver or kidney cancer. The V and J genes are TRBV6-4 and TRBJ1-2; possible D gene TRBD1, 5 bases. Here the CDR3 reads CASSPDSHGLYGYTF. DNA of the CDR3: TGTGCCAGCAGTCCCGACAGCCACGGACTCTATGGCTACACCTTC.